The sample holds one count of the clone carrying this T cell receptor beta chain. Its antigen is unknown. These data belong to a study of T cell responses to AZD1222 COVID-19 vaccine. Overall study: Second doses at about 4 or about 12 weeks were pooled.

Germline lookup yields CDR1 SGHDT and CDR2 YYEEEE. The germline V and J ends were trimmed by 0 bases and 4 bases, with 14 bases remaining between them. This CDR3 contains 15 residues. Here immunoSEQ multiplex PCR was the method, and the copy in TCRdb shows in-frame clones only, minus some. The sample lists about 93,000 clones, 70% to 90% occurring once. Findings of the study overall: Females outnumbered males among donors, who were mostly white British; clonal diversity was possibly underestimated.

The source material was peripheral blood, sampled on day 0 of AZD1222 vaccination. The TCR was taken from an adult in good health. The chain joins TRBV5-6 to TRBJ2-7, with unresolved D. DNA of the CDR3: TGTGCCAGCAGCTTGGATCTACAACCCGAATACGAGCAGTACTTC. This translates into CASSLDLQPEYEQYF.